These 4 T cell receptor beta chains share one sample of origin, sequenced in a study of blood T cell repertoires in COVID-19. Method: immunoSEQ multiplex PCR; TCRdb's copy keeps in-frame clones and lacks some. Of roughly 400,000 clones listed, roughly 88% are singletons. The sequencing input was PBMCs or T cells enriched from blood (not recorded which). The receptor set was obtained from a woman between 18 and 29 years old who had been exposed to COVID-19.

This sequence joins TRBV7-2 and TRBJ1-5; a possible D gene is TRBD1 (6 bases). Trimming removed 5 bases at V and 2 bases at J, with 13 bases between. Germline V gene sequence: CDR1 SGHTA, CDR2 FQGNSA. The CDR3 is made up of 15 amino acids. CDR3 coding DNA: TGTGCCAGCAGCCCTAGACCAGGGGGCAATCAGCCCCAGCATTTT. Amino acid sequence: CASSPRPGGNQPQHF.

This sequence joins TRBV19 and TRBJ2-5; the D gene is possibly TRBD1 (5 bases). With 4 bases removed from V and 1 base from J, the gap between germline ends came to 13 bases. CDR1 and CDR2 (germline): LNHDA, SQIVND (reference sequence). This CDR3 comprises 15 residues. CDR3 in amino acids: CASSSFKQAQETQYF. Written as DNA, the CDR3 is TGTGCCAGTAGTAGCTTTAAACAGGCCCAAGAGACCCAGTACTTC.

The chain employs TRBV4-3 and TRBJ1-2; 9 bases are a match to TRBD1. The CDR3 is 15 amino acids. J gave up 6 bases and V 0 bases, and 5 bases lay outside the gene matches. Germline-derived CDR1 and CDR2 are LGHNA and YSLEER. CDR3 coding DNA: TGCGCCAGCAGCCAAGATCTCCGGACAGGGGATGGCTACACCTTC. Translated, it gives CASSQDLRTGDGYTF.

The J gene is TRBJ1-2, the V gene TRBV9, with TRBD1 matching 7 bases. The CDR3 spans 15 residues. V gave up 0 bases and J gave up 4 bases; unmatched junction bases: 6. The germline V gene encodes CDR1 SGDLS and CDR2 YYNGEE. The CDR3 nucleotides are TGTGCCAGCAGCGTAGAGAACAGGGGAATCTATGGCTACACCTTC. Residues: CASSVENRGIYGYTF.